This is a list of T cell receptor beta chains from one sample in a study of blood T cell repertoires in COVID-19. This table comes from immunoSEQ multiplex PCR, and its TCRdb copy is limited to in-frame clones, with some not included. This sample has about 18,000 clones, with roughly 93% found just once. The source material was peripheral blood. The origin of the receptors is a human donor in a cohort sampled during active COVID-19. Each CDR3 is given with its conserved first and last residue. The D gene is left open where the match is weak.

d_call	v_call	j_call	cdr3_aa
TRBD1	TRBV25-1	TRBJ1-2	CASSEIGTGEAQGGYTF
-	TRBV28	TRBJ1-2	CASRSLSHYGYTF
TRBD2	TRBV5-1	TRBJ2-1	CASSPRGSGVNNEQFF
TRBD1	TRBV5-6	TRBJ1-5	CASSPSGFRTGTQPQHF
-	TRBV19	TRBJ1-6	CASLDGGYNSPLHF
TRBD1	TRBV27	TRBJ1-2	CASSGRQGSYGYTF
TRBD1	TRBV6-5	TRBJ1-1	CASRERAGGTEAFF
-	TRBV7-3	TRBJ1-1	CASRNTAGQNEAFF
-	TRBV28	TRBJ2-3	CASSSLQGSFWTDTQYF
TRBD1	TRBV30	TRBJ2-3	CAWAGTGCPDTQYF
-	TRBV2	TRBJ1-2	CASSENLYGYTF
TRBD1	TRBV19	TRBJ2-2	CASRRRTGQMNTGELFF
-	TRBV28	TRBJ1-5	CASRAGGVGQPQHF
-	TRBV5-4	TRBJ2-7	CASSTPQGHEQYF
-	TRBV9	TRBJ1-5	CASSAGGETNQPQHF
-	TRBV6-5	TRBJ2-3	CASSYSISRTDTQYF
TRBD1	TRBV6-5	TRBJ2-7	CASRTGDREQYF
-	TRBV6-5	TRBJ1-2	CASSLRTAPNYGYTF
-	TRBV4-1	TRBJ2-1	CASSSLLRYNEQFF
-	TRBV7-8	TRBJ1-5	CASSLSKRDQPQHF
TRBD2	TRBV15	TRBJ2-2	CATSRDLGLAGVGTGELFF
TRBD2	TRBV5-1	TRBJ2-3	CASKSGLGYTDTQYF
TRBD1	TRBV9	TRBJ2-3	CASSVEGQAIPTDTQYF
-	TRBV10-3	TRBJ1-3	CAIQQSSGNTIYF
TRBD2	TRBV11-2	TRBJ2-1	CASSLGVAGVFNEQFF
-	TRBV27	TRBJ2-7	CASSQAGSYEQYF
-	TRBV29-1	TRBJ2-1	CSVEDGGYNEQFF
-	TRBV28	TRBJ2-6	CASRQGGSGANVLTF
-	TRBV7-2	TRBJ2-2	CASSLVAYGELFF
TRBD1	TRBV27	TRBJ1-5	CASAGGRESNQPQHF
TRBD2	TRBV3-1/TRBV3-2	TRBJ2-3	CASSQALGAGGGDTQYF
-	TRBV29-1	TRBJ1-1	CSVVDPGSNTEAFF
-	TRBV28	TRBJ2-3	CASIDRGSTDTQYF
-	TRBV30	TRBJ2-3	CAWSVRERDTQYF
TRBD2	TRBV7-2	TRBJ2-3	CASSPGLAGYTDTQYF
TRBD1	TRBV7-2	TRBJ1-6	CASRGTGQNSPLHF
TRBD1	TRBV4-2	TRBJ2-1	CASSLDRVDEQFF
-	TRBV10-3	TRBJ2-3	CAISQTQGLADTQYF
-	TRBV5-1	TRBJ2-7	CASSLGGFGPEQYF
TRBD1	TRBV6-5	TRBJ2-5	CASRRQGAYQETQYF
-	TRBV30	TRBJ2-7	CAFGGRPYEQYF
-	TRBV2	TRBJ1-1	CASSDRGTEAFF
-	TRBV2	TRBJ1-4	CASRGTFTNEKLFF
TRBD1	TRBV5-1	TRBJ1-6	CASSISGTGMQSPLHF
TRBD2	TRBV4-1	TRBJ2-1	CASRIAGGQNEQFF
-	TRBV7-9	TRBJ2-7	CASSREGRGNEQYF
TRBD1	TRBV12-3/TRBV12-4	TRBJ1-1	CASSFGQGAEAFF
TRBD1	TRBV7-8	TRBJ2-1	CASSTRTGEDEQFF
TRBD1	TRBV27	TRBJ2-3	CASSLISGTGLTDTQYF
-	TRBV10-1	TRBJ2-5	CASSEWDNCEPQETQYF
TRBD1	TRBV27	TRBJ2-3	CASSPRDRVLDTQYF
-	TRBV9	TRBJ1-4	CASSVEGGVGEKLFF
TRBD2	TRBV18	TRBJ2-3	CASSPWGGGTDTQYF
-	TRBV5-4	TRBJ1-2	CASSPRRENYGYTF
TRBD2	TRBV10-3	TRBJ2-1	CAISEPRGVAGTYNEQFF